This entry describes one T cell receptor beta chain. This record belongs to a study of blood T cell repertoires in COVID-19. Turning to the study itself: Acute and convalescent COVID-19 samples came from the United States, Italy and Spain. Nucleic acid was either cDNA or gDNA, and it came from T cells, B-cell-depleted T cells, or PBMCs.

In the original processing: Amplification with reference gene primers provided the estimates of nucleated cell counts. Profiled with immunoSEQ multiplex PCR; TCRdb holds only in-frame clones, not every one. V and J calls and clone size come straight from that table; D and trimming were deduced from the DNA. This table holds 110,000 to 150,000 clones, 82% found once. Between the trimmed V and J ends, which lost 0 bases and 5 bases, there was a span of 17 bases. The germline V gene has CDR1 LGHNA and CDR2 YNFKEQ. The CDR3 length is 16 residues. The sequenced material came from peripheral blood. The chain carries TRBV4-2 and TRBJ2-7; the D gene is possibly TRBD2 (6 bases). The sequence was collected from an elderly woman with acute or convalescent COVID-19. The CDR3 DNA reads TGTGCCAGCAGCCAAGATCCGCCCGGGGGAGTGAACGAGCAGTACTTC. As protein: CASSQDPPGGVNEQYF.